This record covers a single TCR beta chain. Its antigen is not known. J gave up 2 bases and V 4 bases, and 5 bases lay outside the gene matches. This CDR3 is 14 amino acids long. The germline V gene has CDR1 SGHNT and CDR2 YYREEE (reference sequence). This sample was taken from a study of cytomegalovirus exposure and HLA in healthy donors. The study, taken as a whole, reports: Based on reports, TCR beta sequences accurately predicted HLA-A and HLA-B alleles for most subjects. Researchers reported in a later analysis that common viral pathogens appeared linked to several top clusters. Certain sequence variants were highly shared and formed a cluster, and this cluster was likely a sequencing artifact.

60 Vbeta and 13 Jbeta primers were used in PCR. In the authors' workflow: The count from a later analysis was 70 million to 85 million unique TCR beta chains, some 12 million of them shared. The protocol was immunoSEQ multiplex PCR, while the TCRdb copy is restricted to in-frame clones and leaves out a portion. V and J calls plus clone size are reproduced from that table; the DNA served to infer D and trimming. Among approximately 200,000 clones, 65% to 90% were seen once, and the ten largest hold just over 1.4%. The receptor was isolated from a girl aged 10 to 17 in good health and CMV-seronegative. The sample taken for sequencing was PBMCs. The chain has TRBV5-4 and TRBJ1-1; 7 bases agree with TRBD1. CDR3 in amino acids: CASSRTGLNTEAFF. In DNA form, the CDR3 reads TGTGCCAGCAGCCGGACAGGACTTAACACTGAAGCTTTCTTT.